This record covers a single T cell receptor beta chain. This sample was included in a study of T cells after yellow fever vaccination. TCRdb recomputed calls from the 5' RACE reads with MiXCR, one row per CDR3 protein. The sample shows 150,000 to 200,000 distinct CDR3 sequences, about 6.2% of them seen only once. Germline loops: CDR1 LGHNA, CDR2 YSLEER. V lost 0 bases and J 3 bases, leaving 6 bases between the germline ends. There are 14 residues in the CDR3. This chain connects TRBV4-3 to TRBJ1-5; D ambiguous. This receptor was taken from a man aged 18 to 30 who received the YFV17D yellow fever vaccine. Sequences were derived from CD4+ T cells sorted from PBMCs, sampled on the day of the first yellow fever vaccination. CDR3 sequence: CASSQEASNQPQHF. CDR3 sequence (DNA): TGCGCCAGCAGCCAAGAGGCCTCCAATCAGCCCCAGCATTTT.